Listed here are 32 T cell receptor beta chains from one sample, sequenced in a study of cytomegalovirus exposure and HLA in healthy donors. It was with 60 Vbeta and 13 Jbeta primers that the PCR ran. TCRdb keeps only in-frame clones here, not all; method: immunoSEQ multiplex PCR. The sample includes 150,000 to 200,000 clones, about 72% of them seen just once. The specimen sequenced was PBMCs. The receptors were gathered from a human donor in good health.

The rearrangement links TRBV2 to TRBJ1-2; TRBD1 might be the D (5 bases). Looked up from germline, CDR1 is SNHLY and CDR2 is FYNNEI. Trimming left V 4 bases short and J 7 bases short, with 10 bases between. This CDR3 is built from 12 residues. CDR3 sequence (DNA): TGTGCCAGCAGTGTTGGGGCAGCTGGCTACACCTTC. Translation gives CASSVGAAGYTF.

The V and J genes are TRBV6-1 and TRBJ2-7, with 7 bases aligning to TRBD2. V lost 3 bases to trimming and J lost 2 bases; unmatched junction nucleotides: 7. Germline loops: CDR1 MNHNS, CDR2 SASEGT. This CDR3 spans 15 amino acids. The CDR3: CASSEDREGPYEQYF. The DNA for the CDR3 is TGTGCCAGCAGTGAGGATAGGGAGGGCCCCTACGAGCAGTACTTC.

This clone was observed a handful of times. CDR3 in amino acids: CASRPGGGYNSPLHF. DNA of the CDR3: TGTGCCAGTCGTCCGGGGGGCGGCTATAATTCACCCCTCCACTTT. The V gene is TRBV2, the J gene TRBJ1-6; tentatively, D is TRBD1 (6 bases). Trimming took off 9 bases at V and 3 bases at J, with 15 bases between the two ends. The CDR3 runs 15 residues. Germline assignment: CDR1 SNHLY and CDR2 FYNNEI.

The chain carries TRBV7-9 and TRBJ2-1, with 8 bases that match TRBD1. V was pared by 5 bases and J by 8 bases, with 11 bases of the junction left unmatched. The germline gives CDR1 SEHNR, CDR2 FQNEAQ (reference sequence). This CDR3 spans 15 amino acids. The CDR3 coding sequence is TGTGCCAGCAGCCCAGACAGGGGCAACGTAGATGAGCAGTTCTTC. This translates into CASSPDRGNVDEQFF.

This clone was seen a few times. The gene calls are TRBV12-5 and TRBJ2-7; a weak D match, TRBD1 (6 bases). The V gene's germline CDR1 is LGHNT and CDR2 FRNRAP. This CDR3 has 13 amino acids. V gave up 6 bases and J gave up 7 bases, with 16 bases separating them. CDR3 protein: CASGQGGMREQYF. The CDR3 bases are TGTGCTAGTGGACAAGGGGGAATGAGGGAGCAGTACTTC. The variable domain in full, completed from reference TRBV12-5 and TRBJ2-7, reads DARVTQTPRHKVTEMGQEVTMRCQPILGHNTVFWYRQTMMQGLELLAYFRNRAPLDDSGMPKDRFSAEMPDATLATLKIQPSEPRDSAVYFCASGQGGMREQYFGPGTRLTVT.

The J gene is TRBJ1-5, the V gene TRBV10-3; 7 bases map to TRBD1. Germline trimming cut 4 bases from V and 7 bases from J; bases unmatched to any gene: 7. The CDR3 length is 14 residues. The germline CDR1 and CDR2 sequences are ENHRY and SYGVKD. The CDR3 nucleotides are TGTGCCATCAGTGTAGGACAGGCGCGACAGCCCCAGCATTTT. This translates into CAISVGQARQPQHF.

The rearrangement joins TRBV4-1 to TRBJ2-1; D possibly corresponds to TRBD2 (5 bases). V was pared by 0 bases and J by 5 bases, with 11 bases between. Germline V gene data show CDR1 as MGHRA and CDR2 as YSYEKL. This CDR3 contains 15 residues. The CDR3 nucleotides read TGCGCCAGCAGCCAAGATGGGCGGGCGCACAATGAGCAGTTCTTC. This codes for CASSQDGRAHNEQFF.

The chain carries TRBV7-3 and TRBJ1-5, with 7 bases matching TRBD1. The germline V gene encodes CDR1 SGHTA and CDR2 FQGTGA. J gave up 0 bases and V 6 bases, and 11 bases lay outside the gene matches. The CDR3 covers 17 residues. The CDR3 here is CASRPLQGPYSNQPQHF. The CDR3 DNA reads as TGTGCCAGCAGACCTTTACAGGGGCCATATAGCAATCAGCCCCAGCATTTT.

This clone occurred a few times. The chain couples TRBV7-8 to TRBJ1-2; TRBD1 matches at 10 bases. CDR1 is SGHVS, CDR2 FQNEAQ, per germline. V trimming: 5 bases; J trimming: 2 bases; junction bases outside the gene matches: 5. The length of the CDR3 is 15 residues. This CDR3 reads CASSPSGQGNYGYTF. The CDR3 DNA reads TGTGCCAGCAGCCCCTCGGGACAGGGGAACTATGGCTACACCTTC.

This clone was seen only a few times. The chain joins TRBV11-2 to TRBJ2-2; 7 bases line up with TRBD1. CDR1 is SGHAT, CDR2 FQNNGV, per germline. CDR3 length equals 16 residues. The V segment lost 3 bases and the J segment 0 bases; nucleotides outside the gene matches: 4. CDR3 protein: CASSLNRGTNTGELFF. The DNA of the CDR3 is TGTGCCAGCAGCTTGAACAGGGGCACGAACACCGGGGAGCTGTTTTTT.

The chain has TRBV7-9 and TRBJ1-1; TRBD1 matches at 10 bases. The CDR3 has 14 amino acids. The germline V gene encodes CDR1 SEHNR and CDR2 FQNEAQ (reference sequence). Losses at the gene ends were 4 bases for V and 5 bases for J; bases not matched to a gene: 4. The CDR3 DNA reads as TGTGCCAGCAGCTCCGAGGACAGGGGGACTGAAGCTTTCTTT. Protein: CASSSEDRGTEAFF.

Turning to this clone: Other DNA sequences of this sample code for an identical CDR3. The chain employs TRBV9 and TRBJ2-3, with a weak D call TRBD1 (6 bases). Trimming took off 0 bases at V and 3 bases at J, with 8 bases between the two ends. Germline V CDR1 and CDR2: SGDLS, YYNGEE. CDR3 size: 14 residues. DNA for the CDR3: TGTGCCAGCAGCGTAGCAAGGGGGACAGATACGCAGTATTTT. This translates into CASSVARGTDTQYF.

The chain carries TRBV7-2 and TRBJ1-5; TRBD1 matches 9 bases. The CDR3 covers 16 residues. Germline V lookup: CDR1 SGHTA, CDR2 FQGNSA. The V segment lost 5 bases and the J segment 0 bases; nucleotides outside the gene matches: 5. CDR3 sequence reads: CASSQTGGYSNQPQHF. CDR3 DNA: TGTGCCAGCAGCCAAACAGGGGGCTATAGCAATCAGCCCCAGCATTTT.

V usage is TRBV7-8 and J usage is TRBJ1-2, with TRBD1 matching over 11 bases. CDR3 size: 14 residues. Losses at the gene ends were 7 bases for V and 4 bases for J; bases not matched to a gene: 5. CDR1 is SGHVS, CDR2 FQNEAQ, per germline. CDR3 sequence: CASNPGQGGYGYTF. CDR3 coding DNA: TGTGCCAGCAACCCGGGACAGGGGGGCTATGGCTACACCTTC.

The rearrangement joins TRBV5-4 to TRBJ2-2, with 9 bases matching TRBD2. The CDR3 length is 15 residues. Trimming removed 0 bases from V and 6 bases from J; junction bases left unmatched: 3. The germline CDR1 and CDR2 sequences are SGHNT and YYREEE (reference sequence). The CDR3, as DNA: TGTGCCAGCAGCTTGGCGGGGACTAGCTCCGGGGAGCTGTTTTTT. It encodes CASSLAGTSSGELFF.

The V call is TRBV6-6, the J call TRBJ1-5; D gene unclear. This CDR3 region has 15 residues. Trimming removed 0 bases at V and 6 bases at J, with 12 bases between. Germline V CDR1 and CDR2: MNHNY, SVGAGI (reference sequence). The CDR3 loop is CASSYSTDGGQPQHF. The CDR3 DNA sequence: TGTGCCAGCAGTTACTCGACGGATGGCGGTCAGCCCCAGCATTTT.

The gene calls are TRBV6-7 and TRBJ2-3, with 8 bases aligning to TRBD2. TRBV6-7 is given ORF status, its function remaining uncertain. The CDR3 contains 16 residues. J was trimmed by 0 bases and V by 7 bases; bases with no gene match: 9. The CDR3 here is CASTDTERESTDTQYF. CDR3 nucleotide sequence: TGTGCCAGCACCGACACCGAGCGGGAGAGCACAGATACGCAGTATTTT.

The J gene is TRBJ2-6, the V gene TRBV2; 9 nucleotides line up with TRBD1. V shed 4 bases and J 2 bases; nucleotides not matched to a gene: 0. The CDR3 has 15 amino acids. CDR1 and CDR2 from the germline V gene are SNHLY and FYNNEI. The CDR3 sequence is CASSGQGAGANVLTF. The CDR3 coding sequence is TGTGCCAGCAGTGGACAGGGGGCTGGGGCCAACGTCCTGACTTTC.

This chain links TRBV6-5 with TRBJ1-2; no clear D. Trimming removed 1 base from V and 4 bases from J, with 7 bases in between. The V gene's germline CDR1 is MNHEY and CDR2 SVGAGI. The CDR3 sequence is 13 residues long. The CDR3 DNA follows: TGTGCCAGCAGTTACTTGGAGGGCTATGGCTACACCTTC. Translation: CASSYLEGYGYTF.

This chain uses TRBV7-3 with TRBJ1-2; D is possibly TRBD1 (5 bases). The germline V gene encodes CDR1 SGHTA and CDR2 FQGTGA. The CDR3 runs to 15 residues. Trimming took off 2 bases at V and 0 bases at J, with 10 bases between the two ends. The CDR3 protein is CASSLQGSANYGYTF. CDR3 nucleotide sequence: TGTGCCAGCAGCTTACAGGGATCAGCTAACTATGGCTACACCTTC.

The chain joins TRBV6-5 to TRBJ1-6; D perhaps matches TRBD1 (5 bases). CDR1 is MNHEY, CDR2 SVGAGI, per germline. The CDR3 runs to 14 residues. V was clipped by 6 bases and J by 9 bases, with 15 bases between them. The DNA of the CDR3 is TGTGCCAGCAGCTCCGGGCAGGGAGGTTCACCCCTCCACTTT. Encoded protein: CASSSGQGGSPLHF.

Comments on this clone: No DNA is shown, since the ends of the CDR3 on it are uncertain; the CDR3 is the one TCRdb lists. This chain uses TRBV9 with TRBJ1-2; TRBD1 is the table's D call, not checked against the DNA. Ends included, the CDR3 has 15 residues. Germline CDR1 and CDR2: SGDLS and YYNGEE. This CDR3 is CASSVGTGTGKKCTF.

The chain links TRBV2 to TRBJ2-7, with a possible D match to TRBD1 (6 bases). The CDR3 spans 14 residues. Deletions cut 6 bases from V and 6 bases from J, with 18 bases between. Germline V gives CDR1 SNHLY, CDR2 FYNNEI. The CDR3 DNA sequence: TGTGCCAGCAGACCCGGGCGGACAGTCGGCGAGCAGTACTTC. It yields the protein CASRPGRTVGEQYF.

The chain is built from TRBV19 and TRBJ2-7, with D possibly TRBD1 on 5 matching bases. In germline, CDR1 is LNHDA, CDR2 SQIVND (reference sequence). This CDR3 is built from 13 residues. V shed 8 bases and J shed 3 bases, with 14 bases lying between them. The CDR3 DNA reads as TGTGCCAGTGCCCAGGGCCTGAACTACGAGCAGTACTTC. Residues: CASAQGLNYEQYF.

The sample holds a few counts of this clone. This chain connects TRBV6-4 to TRBJ1-2; D is undetermined. Per the germline V gene, CDR1 is MRHNA and CDR2 is SNTAGT. Trimming left V 4 bases short and J 3 bases short, with 9 bases between. This CDR3 is 13 amino acids long. The CDR3 DNA follows: TGTGCCAGCAGTGGGACCGGGGACTATGGCTACACCTTC. It yields the protein CASSGTGDYGYTF.

The chain couples TRBV4-1 to TRBJ2-7, with D tentatively TRBD1 (6 bases). The CDR3 has 15 residues. Looked up from germline, CDR1 is MGHRA and CDR2 is YSYEKL. Between the trimmed V and J ends, which lost 0 bases and 2 bases, there was a span of 11 bases. CDR3 sequence (DNA): TGCGCCAGCAGCCAAGAAGGGACACCGACCTACGAGCAGTACTTC. Translation: CASSQEGTPTYEQYF.

The chain has TRBV28 and TRBJ2-7, with 9 bases identical to TRBD1. V dropped 5 bases and J dropped 3; count of bases not matched to a gene: 11. The CDR3 covers 16 residues. CDR1 is MDHEN and CDR2 is SYDVKM in the germline V gene. CDR3 residues: CASSPSPGQGDYEQYF. The CDR3 DNA is TGTGCCAGCAGTCCGTCGCCGGGACAGGGAGACTACGAGCAGTACTTC.

V is TRBV18 and J is TRBJ2-2, with TRBD1 matching 7 bases. Germline V gene sequence: CDR1 KGHSH, CDR2 LQKENI. The ends lost 3 bases at V and 4 bases at J; junction bases unmatched: 8. The CDR3 is 16 amino acids. The CDR3: CASSPVRDSLTGELFF. As DNA, the CDR3 is TGTGCCAGCTCACCTGTCCGGGACAGTCTCACCGGGGAGCTGTTTTTT.

The chain has TRBV7-2 and TRBJ2-5; tentatively, D is TRBD2 (5 bases). CDR1 SGHTA and CDR2 FQGNSA come from the germline V gene. V lost 5 bases and J lost 7, with 14 bases in between. The CDR3 extends over 13 amino acids. CDR3: CASSPSRVGTQYF. Written as DNA, the CDR3 is TGTGCCAGCAGCCCCTCGAGGGTAGGGACCCAGTACTTC.

The V gene is TRBV7-2, the J gene TRBJ1-2; maybe TRBD1 (5 bases). Germline V gene sequence: CDR1 SGHTA, CDR2 FQGNSA. Trimming removed 0 bases at V and 8 bases at J, with 16 bases between. This CDR3 has 15 amino acids. Here the CDR3 DNA reads TGTGCCAGCAGCTTAGCGGGGGGGGGAGCTGACGGCTACACCTTC. Translation: CASSLAGGGADGYTF.

V and J are TRBV14 and TRBJ2-7, with TRBD1 identical over 11 bases. Germline CDR1 is SGHDN and CDR2 is FVKESK. The V segment lost 0 bases and the J segment 2 bases; nucleotides outside the gene matches: 6. CDR3 length: 17 residues. CDR3 DNA: TGTGCCAGCAGCCAAGATGGTCGGGGACAGGGGGCCTACGAGCAGTACTTC. Protein sequence: CASSQDGRGQGAYEQYF.

The sample holds one count of this clone. The chain combines TRBV2 with TRBJ1-3; 9 positions match TRBD1. The CDR3 runs 16 residues. After removal of 3 bases from V and 3 bases from J, the junction contained 6 bases not matched to a gene. CDR1 is SNHLY, CDR2 FYNNEI, per germline. The CDR3 nucleotides are TGTGCCAGCAGTGACCGGACAGGGGTCTTTGGAAACACCATATATTTT. Translation gives CASSDRTGVFGNTIYF.